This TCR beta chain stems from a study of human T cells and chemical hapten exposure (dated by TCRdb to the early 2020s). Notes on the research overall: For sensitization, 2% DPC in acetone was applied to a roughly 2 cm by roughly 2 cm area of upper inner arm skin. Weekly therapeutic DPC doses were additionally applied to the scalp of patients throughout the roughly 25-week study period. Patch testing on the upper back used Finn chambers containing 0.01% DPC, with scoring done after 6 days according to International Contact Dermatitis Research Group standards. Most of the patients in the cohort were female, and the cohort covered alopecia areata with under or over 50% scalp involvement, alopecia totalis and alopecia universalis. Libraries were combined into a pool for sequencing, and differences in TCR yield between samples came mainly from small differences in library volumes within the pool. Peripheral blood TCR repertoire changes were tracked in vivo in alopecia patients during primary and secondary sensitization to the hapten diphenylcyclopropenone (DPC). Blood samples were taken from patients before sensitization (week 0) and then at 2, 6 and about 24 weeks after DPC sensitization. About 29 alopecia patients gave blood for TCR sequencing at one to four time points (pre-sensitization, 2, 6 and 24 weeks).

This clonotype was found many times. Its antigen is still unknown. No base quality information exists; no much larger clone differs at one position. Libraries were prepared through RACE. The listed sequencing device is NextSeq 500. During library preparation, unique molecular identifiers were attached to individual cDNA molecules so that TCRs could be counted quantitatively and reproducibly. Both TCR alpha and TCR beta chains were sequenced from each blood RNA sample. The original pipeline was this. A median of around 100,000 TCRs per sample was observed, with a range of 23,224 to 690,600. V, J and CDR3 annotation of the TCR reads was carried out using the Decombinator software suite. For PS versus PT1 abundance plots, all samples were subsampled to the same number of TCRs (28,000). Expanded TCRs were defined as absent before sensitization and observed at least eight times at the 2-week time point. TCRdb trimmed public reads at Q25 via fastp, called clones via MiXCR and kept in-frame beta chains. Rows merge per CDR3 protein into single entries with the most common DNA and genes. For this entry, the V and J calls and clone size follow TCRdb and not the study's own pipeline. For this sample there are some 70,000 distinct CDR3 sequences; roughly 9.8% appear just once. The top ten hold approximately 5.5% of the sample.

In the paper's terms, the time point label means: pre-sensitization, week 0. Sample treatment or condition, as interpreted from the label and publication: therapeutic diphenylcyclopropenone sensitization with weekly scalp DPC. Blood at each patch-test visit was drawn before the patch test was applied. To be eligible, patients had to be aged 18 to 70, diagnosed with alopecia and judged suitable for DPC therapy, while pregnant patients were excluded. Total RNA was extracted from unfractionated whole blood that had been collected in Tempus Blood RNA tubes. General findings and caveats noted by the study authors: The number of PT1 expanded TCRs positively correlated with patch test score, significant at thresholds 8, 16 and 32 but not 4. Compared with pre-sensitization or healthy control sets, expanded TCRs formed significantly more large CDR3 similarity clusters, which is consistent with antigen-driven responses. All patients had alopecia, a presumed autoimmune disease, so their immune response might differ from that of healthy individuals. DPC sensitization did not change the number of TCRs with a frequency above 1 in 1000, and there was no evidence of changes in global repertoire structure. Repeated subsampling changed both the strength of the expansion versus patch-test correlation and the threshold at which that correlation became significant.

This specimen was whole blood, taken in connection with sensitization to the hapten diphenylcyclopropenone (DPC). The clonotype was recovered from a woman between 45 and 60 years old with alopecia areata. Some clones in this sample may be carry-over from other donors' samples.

The CDR3 corresponds to CASSLGQGYNQPQHF. Read as DNA, the sequence is TGTGCCAGCAGCTTAGGACAGGGCTACAATCAGCCCCAGCATTTT. The sequence links TRBV7-6 to TRBJ1-5; the junction holds 7 bases that match TRBD1. Here V drops 1 base and J drops 3 bases, and the junction holds 3 bases not matched to any gene. Based on the germline V gene, the CDR1 and CDR2 sequences are SGHVS and FNYEAQ. The CDR3 spans 15 residues, from the cysteine through the phenylalanine. The CDR3 DNA has 45 bases and is translated from base 1.